This entry lists 24 T cell receptor beta chains sequenced from one sample in a study of T-cell reconstitution after alpha-beta-depleted transplantation in children. Unique molecular identifiers tagged the TCRbeta library. One entry per CDR3 protein, called by TCRdb with MiXCR from the PCR reads. The table lists some 600,000 distinct CDR3 sequences, over 15% of them singletons. The specimen was PBMCs from the stem cell graft donor, collected from the stem cell graft. Receptors were obtained from a human donor who donated a stem cell graft to a child with acute myeloid leukemia.

This clonotype was seen only a few times. V usage is TRBV12-3 or TRBV12-4 and J usage is TRBJ2-7; D possibly corresponds to TRBD1 (6 bases). The V gene lost 5 bases and the J gene lost 6 bases, with 23 bases spanning the gap. The CDR3 totals 16 residues. CDR3 in amino acids: CASSRMPNTGLREQYF. The CDR3 coding sequence is TGTGCCAGCAGTCGGATGCCTAATACAGGGCTTCGCGAGCAGTACTTC.

This clonotype was detected only a few times. The rearrangement joins TRBV6-1 to TRBJ1-2; 9 nucleotides agree with TRBD1. Germline-derived CDR1 and CDR2 are MNHNS and SASEGT. V trimming: 4 bases; J trimming: 6 bases; junction bases outside the gene matches: 6. CDR3 size: 14 residues. DNA for the CDR3: TGTGCCAGCAGTGTCTGGACAGGGGTGGATGGCTACACCTTC. Translated: CASSVWTGVDGYTF.

This clonotype has at least ten counts. The V gene is TRBV29-1, the J gene TRBJ2-1; TRBD2 agrees at 8 bases. V lost 5 bases to trimming and J lost 4 bases; unmatched junction nucleotides: 7. The CDR3 loop spans 14 amino acids. Germline V gene data show CDR1 as SQVTM and CDR2 as ANQGSEA. The CDR3 DNA reads as TGCAGCGTTCGGTCCGGGGGGGTGTACAATGAGCAGTTCTTC. Translating it yields CSVRSGGVYNEQFF.

The chain has TRBV4-1 and TRBJ1-2; D may be TRBD1 (6 bases). Per the germline V gene, CDR1 is MGHRA and CDR2 is YSYEKL. V lost 1 base, J lost 8 bases, and 14 bases lay in between. The CDR3 is 14 residues long. The CDR3 DNA reads as TGCGCCAGCAGCCAAGGGGCAGGGGTAAGGGGCTACACCTTC. This gives the protein CASSQGAGVRGYTF.

This clonotype was recorded many times. This chain joins TRBV7-9 and TRBJ2-1, with D possibly TRBD2 on 6 matching bases. The CDR3 loop spans 16 amino acids. Looked up from germline, CDR1 is SEHNR and CDR2 is FQNEAQ (reference sequence). V was trimmed by 5 bases and J by 0 bases, leaving 14 bases between them. CDR3 sequence: CASSKRVSSSYNEQFF. The DNA of the CDR3 is TGTGCCAGCAGCAAGCGGGTCTCGAGCTCCTACAATGAGCAGTTCTTC.

This clonotype was observed many times. This chain links TRBV20-1 with TRBJ2-3; tentative D call: TRBD2 (6 bases). This CDR3 is 17 amino acids long. Germline assignment: CDR1 DFQATT and CDR2 SNEGSKA (reference sequence). Trimming shortened V by 1 base and J by 6 bases, and 23 bases separated the two germline ends. CDR3 nucleotides: TGCAGTGCTAGAGGCCTCCTAGGCGGGGTAAACGGGGATACGCAGTATTTT. Protein: CSARGLLGGVNGDTQYF.

This clonotype was found many times. The J gene is TRBJ2-7, the V gene TRBV6-5; TRBD1 agrees at 8 bases. There are 13 residues in the CDR3. V gave up 6 bases and J gave up 3 bases; unmatched junction bases: 4. The germline gives CDR1 MNHEY, CDR2 SVGAGI. The chain's CDR3 is CASSKGQGYEQYF. The CDR3, as DNA: TGTGCCAGCAGCAAAGGACAGGGCTACGAGCAGTACTTC.

The rearrangement uses TRBV2 and TRBJ1-5; 9 bases fit TRBD1. This CDR3 comprises 14 residues. V gave up 7 bases and J gave up 6 bases; unmatched junction bases: 7. Per the germline V gene, CDR1 is SNHLY and CDR2 is FYNNEI. The CDR3 DNA reads as TGTGCCAGCACGAGAGAGACAGGGGGTCAGCCCCAGCATTTT. Protein sequence: CASTRETGGQPQHF. Combining the CDR3 with reference TRBV2 and TRBJ1-5 gives the whole variable domain EPEVTQTPSHQVTQMGQEVILRCVPISNHLYFYWYRQILGQKVEFLVSFYNNEISEKSEIFDDQFSVERPDGSNFTLKIRSTKLEDSAMYFCASTRETGGQPQHFGDGTRLSIL.

This clonotype was counted ten times or more. This sequence joins TRBV27 and TRBJ2-7; D gene ambiguous. This CDR3 has 13 amino acids. Germline values: CDR1 MNHEY, CDR2 SMNVEV (reference sequence). V shed 8 bases and J shed 2 bases, with 13 bases lying between them. As DNA, the CDR3 is TGTGCCAGCCACGCCCTTGGGACCTACGAGCAGTACTTC. Residues: CASHALGTYEQYF.

This clonotype came up many times. The chain recombines TRBV25-1 with TRBJ2-1, with no clear D. The CDR3 extends over 11 amino acids. The ends were cut back, 5 bases at V and 9 bases at J, with 8 bases in the middle. The germline V gene has CDR1 MGHDK and CDR2 SYGVNS. The CDR3 DNA reads as TGTGCCAGCAGTTTAGCCGCTGAGCAGTTCTTC. Its translation is CASSLAAEQFF.

There are many counts of this clonotype. This chain joins TRBV20-1 and TRBJ1-4, with D possibly TRBD1 on 5 matching bases. V lost 0 bases to trimming and J lost 5 bases, with 22 bases between them. This CDR3 region has 18 residues. Germline V gives CDR1 DFQATT, CDR2 SNEGSKA (reference sequence). The CDR3 here is CSARDWSRVLGANEKLFF. For the CDR3, the DNA is TGCAGTGCTAGAGACTGGTCCAGGGTACTCGGGGCGAATGAAAAACTGTTTTTT.

This clonotype occurred a few times. The gene calls are TRBV5-1 and TRBJ2-6; the D is unclear. In germline, CDR1 is SGHRS, CDR2 YFSETQ. V shed 5 bases and J shed 1 base, with 16 bases lying between them. The CDR3 length is 17 residues. CDR3 residues: CASRGPSLGSGANVLTF. The CDR3 region has the DNA TGCGCCAGCAGAGGGCCGTCGCTAGGATCTGGGGCCAACGTCCTGACTTTC.

In its sample, this clonotype was seen many times. This chain connects TRBV12-3 or TRBV12-4 to TRBJ1-5; 7 bases fit TRBD1. The CDR3 loop spans 16 amino acids. J gave up 2 bases and V 6 bases, and 10 bases lay outside the gene matches. This CDR3 reads CASRSSGGAGNQPQHF. The CDR3, as DNA: TGTGCCAGCAGAAGCTCAGGGGGTGCGGGCAATCAGCCCCAGCATTTT.

This clonotype was detected only a few times. The chain combines TRBV5-1 with TRBJ1-6; 9 bases map to TRBD1. The CDR3 runs 16 residues. CDR1 and CDR2 from the germline V gene are SGHRS and YFSETQ. V was pared by 4 bases and J by 7 bases, with 9 bases of the junction left unmatched. Here the CDR3 reads CASSARTGDINSPLHF. DNA of the CDR3: TGCGCCAGCAGCGCTCGGACAGGGGACATCAATTCACCCCTCCACTTT.

The CDR3 coding sequence is TGTGCCAGCAGCATCGGGAGTAATAGCAATCAGCCCCAGCATTTT. Protein product: CASSIGSNSNQPQHF. This sequence joins TRBV5-6 and TRBJ1-5; no clear D gene. The length of the CDR3 is 15 residues. Germline V gene lookup returns CDR1 SGHDT and CDR2 YYEEEE. Trimming took 4 bases from V and 0 from J, leaving 11 bases between them.

This clonotype was recorded many times. The J gene is TRBJ2-5, the V gene TRBV20-1; TRBD1 agrees at 12 bases. J lost 1 base, V lost 0 bases, and 3 bases had no gene match. The CDR3 length is 16 residues. The germline V gene has CDR1 DFQATT and CDR2 SNEGSKA (reference sequence). This CDR3 reads CSARDRDRGLQETQYF. CDR3 bases: TGCAGTGCTAGAGATCGGGACAGGGGGCTCCAAGAGACCCAGTACTTC.

This clonotype has a single count. This CDR3 reads CASSHGRIAAYEQYF. CDR3 nucleotides: TGTGCCAGCAGTCATGGACGGATTGCCGCCTACGAGCAGTACTTC. This chain joins TRBV5-6 and TRBJ2-7; D ambiguous. Per the germline V gene, CDR1 is SGHDT and CDR2 is YYEEEE. The CDR3 loop spans 15 amino acids. With 5 bases removed from V and 2 bases from J, the gap between germline ends came to 17 bases.

This clonotype showed up many times. The chain employs TRBV7-8 and TRBJ2-5; 9 bases line up with TRBD1. Per the germline V gene, CDR1 is SGHVS and CDR2 is FQNEAQ. The J segment lost 5 bases and the V segment lost 5 bases, leaving 9 bases of the junction unmatched. The CDR3 loop spans 15 amino acids. As DNA, the CDR3 is TGTGCCAGCAGCCGCAGGACAGGGGAGGAGGAGACCCAGTACTTC. Amino acids: CASSRRTGEEETQYF. Together with reference TRBV7-8 and TRBJ2-5, the CDR3 gives the full variable domain: GAGVSQSPRYKVAKRGQDVALRCDPISGHVSLFWYQQALGQGPEFLTYFQNEAQLDKSGLPSDRFFAERPEGSVSTLKIQRTQQEDSAVYLCASSRRTGEEETQYFGPGTRLLVL.

This clonotype was detected many times. This rearrangement joins TRBV29-1 to TRBJ2-3, with 8 bases aligning to TRBD1. V gave up 6 bases and J gave up 3 bases; unmatched junction bases: 8. Germline assignment: CDR1 SQVTM and CDR2 ANQGSEA. The CDR3 has 14 amino acids. The CDR3 loop is CSVNGQGGTDTQYF. CDR3 sequence (DNA): TGCAGCGTAAACGGACAGGGTGGGACAGATACGCAGTATTTT.

Only a few counts were recorded for this clonotype. The gene calls are TRBV12-3 or TRBV12-4 and TRBJ2-1, with TRBD1 matching 11 bases. The CDR3 consists of 14 residues. The junction had 5 bases not matched to a gene; V was cut back by 6 bases and J by 7 bases. CDR3 sequence (DNA): TGTGCCAGCAGAGGACAGGGGGCAATGAATGAGCAGTTCTTC. Encoded protein: CASRGQGAMNEQFF.

Ten or more counts support this clonotype. The chain combines TRBV20-1 with TRBJ2-2; D is perhaps TRBD2 (6 bases). Trimming pared 1 base from V and 4 bases from J, leaving 10 bases between. The CDR3 contains 14 residues. CDR1 and CDR2 (germline): DFQATT, SNEGSKA (reference sequence). This chain's CDR3 is CSARGLVGTGELFF. DNA for the CDR3: TGCAGTGCTAGAGGACTAGTAGGCACCGGGGAGCTGTTTTTT.

Only a few counts were recorded for this clonotype. The CDR3 bases are TGTGCCAGCAGTGCCCGGACAGGAAACTATGGCTACACCTTC. This gives the protein CASSARTGNYGYTF. The V gene is TRBV6-1, the J gene TRBJ1-2; 7 bases are a match to TRBD1. Germline V gene lookup returns CDR1 MNHNS and CDR2 SASEGT. V lost 4 bases and J lost 2; bases outside the gene matches: 4. The CDR3 has 14 amino acids.

This clonotype was seen many times. This chain's CDR3 is CSAKGGGDGIQYF. The CDR3 bases are TGCAGTGCTAAAGGGGGTGGTGATGGCATTCAGTACTTC. This chain joins TRBV20-1 and TRBJ2-4, with D tentatively TRBD1 (6 bases). This CDR3 is 13 amino acids long. Trimming stripped 4 bases from V and 9 bases from J, with 16 bases between. CDR1 is DFQATT, CDR2 SNEGSKA, per germline (reference sequence).

CDR3 DNA sequence: TGCGCCAGCAGCCCTCAGGGGATGAGTGGTGAAAAACTGTTTTTT. As protein: CASSPQGMSGEKLFF. This chain uses TRBV4-3 with TRBJ1-4; tentative D call: TRBD1 (6 bases). Trimming stripped 4 bases from V and 7 bases from J, with 16 bases between. The length of the CDR3 is 15 residues. Germline loops: CDR1 LGHNA, CDR2 YSLEER.